The rows below give T cell receptor beta chains drawn from one sample of a study of long-term antiretroviral therapy in people with HIV. This table comes from immunoSEQ multiplex PCR, and its TCRdb copy is limited to in-frame clones, with some not included. The sample lists around 24,000 clones, more than 65% occurring once. The sample here was unsorted PBMCs, taken 0.5 years after starting antiretroviral therapy. Receptors originate from a woman between 40 and 55 years old with HIV. The CDR3 runs from the conserved cysteine through the conserved F or W. Fields, in order: V gene, D gene, clone size, J gene, CDR3 DNA, CDR3 protein. A D gene is named only where the DNA matches it firmly. Clone size, where shown, is once, few, many, or a class for clones that have expanded.

TRBV2	NA	NA	TRBJ1-6	TGTGCCAGCAGTGTCGGCGGGCATAATTCACCCCTCCACTTT	CASSVGGHNSPLHF
TRBV18	NA	NA	TRBJ2-7	TGTGCCAGCTCACCCGGGGAGTACGAGCAGTACTTC	CASSPGEYEQYF
TRBV5-4	NA	NA	TRBJ2-5	TGTGCCAGCAGCTTGGTGGGCAGCCAAGAGACCCAGTACTTC	CASSLVGSQETQYF
TRBV7-6	NA	NA	TRBJ2-3	TGTGCCAGCAGCTTAGGTCTTAGCACAGATACGCAGTATTTT	CASSLGLSTDTQYF
TRBV7-3	NA	medium-sized	TRBJ2-6	TGTGCCAGCAGCCCAAACGCCGGCAGCTTCTCTGGGGCCAACGTCCTGACTTTC	CASSPNAGSFSGANVLTF
TRBV9	TRBD1	medium-sized	TRBJ1-5	TGTGCCAGCAGCCCCCGGGACAGAGACAATCAGCCCCAGCATTTT	CASSPRDRDNQPQHF
TRBV19	TRBD1	NA	TRBJ1-6	TGTGCCAGTAGTCCGGGACAGGGGGCGCATTCACCCCTCCACTTT	CASSPGQGAHSPLHF
TRBV6-6	NA	NA	TRBJ2-7	TGTGCCAGCAGTTACCCAGCAGCGGACGGAGCCTACGAGCAGTACTTC	CASSYPAADGAYEQYF
TRBV4-3	NA	NA	TRBJ2-2	TGCGCCAGCAGCCAAGATATGGCGGTGAACACCGGGGAGCTGTTTTTT	CASSQDMAVNTGELFF
TRBV7-2	NA	NA	TRBJ1-1	TGTGCCAGCAGCTTCCAGGGAGTGAACACTGAAGCTTTCTTT	CASSFQGVNTEAFF
TRBV7-3	TRBD1	NA	TRBJ1-1	TGTGCCAGCAGCTCTAGGGACAGGGGGAGGAACACTGAAGCTTTCTTT	CASSSRDRGRNTEAFF
TRBV15	TRBD1	few	TRBJ1-3	TGTGCCACCGCAGACAGGGTCGAGAGAGGAAACACCATATATTTT	CATADRVERGNTIYF
TRBV9	TRBD1	NA	TRBJ1-4	TGTGCCAGCAGTCGACAGGGGAATGAAAAACTGTTTTTT	CASSRQGNEKLFF
TRBV7-7	TRBD1	few	TRBJ2-5	TGTGCCAGCAGCTCGGGACAGGGAGAAGAGACCCAGTACTTC	CASSSGQGEETQYF
TRBV28	NA	NA	TRBJ2-7	TGTGCCAGCAGTACGGACCACGAGCAGTACTTC	CASSTDHEQYF
TRBV19	NA	few	TRBJ1-6	TGTGCCAGTAGCAAGAGTAGAGCGGCGGGAATTTCACCCCTCCACTTT	CASSKSRAAGISPLHF
TRBV2	NA	NA	TRBJ1-2	TGTGCCAGCAGTGAATACCCAGGGGAGATAGGTGGCTACACCTTC	CASSEYPGEIGGYTF
TRBV29-1	NA	NA	TRBJ1-1	TGCAGCGTTGAAAGGCAGCTGAACACTGAAGCTTTCTTT	CSVERQLNTEAFF
TRBV6-1	NA	once	TRBJ1-1	TGTGCCAGTACCCTCGACAGTTCCGAAGCTTTCTTT	CASTLDSSEAFF
TRBV10-3	NA	NA	TRBJ2-3	TGTGCCATCACCCGAGGAGCGACAGATACGCAGTATTTT	CAITRGATDTQYF
TRBV4-3	TRBD2	NA	TRBJ2-1	TGCGCCAGCCGTGGACTAGCGGAAGAGCAGTTCTTC	CASRGLAEEQFF
TRBV5-6	NA	NA	TRBJ1-2	TGTGCCAGCAGCTTGTTTCAGGGGCCCGTCTATGGCTACACCTTC	CASSLFQGPVYGYTF
TRBV14	NA	few	TRBJ2-1	TGTGCCAGCAGCCAAGATCTACGCAATGAGCAGTTCTTC	CASSQDLRNEQFF
TRBV6-5	NA	NA	TRBJ1-1	TGTGCCAGCAGTTACGGGCAGCTAGGCACTGAAGCTTTCTTT	CASSYGQLGTEAFF
TRBV5-4	NA	NA	TRBJ2-7	TGTGCCAGCAGCTCGGGACTGGCCTCCTACGAGCAGTACTTC	CASSSGLASYEQYF
TRBV12-5	NA	NA	TRBJ2-1	TGTGCTAGTGGTTTGGTACTTGGTGGGAGCTCCTACAATGAGCAGTTCTTC	CASGLVLGGSSYNEQFF
TRBV6-1	NA	NA	TRBJ2-2	TGTGCCACCAGGCTGCCGGGTGGCGACACCGGGGAGCTGTTTTTT	CATRLPGGDTGELFF
TRBV6-1	NA	NA	TRBJ1-1	TGTGCCAGCCTGAGCAACACTGAAGCTTTCTTT	CASLSNTEAFF
TRBV5-6	NA	NA	TRBJ1-3	TGTGCCAGCAGCTTGGGTCCTGCGGGAAACACCATATATTTT	CASSLGPAGNTIYF